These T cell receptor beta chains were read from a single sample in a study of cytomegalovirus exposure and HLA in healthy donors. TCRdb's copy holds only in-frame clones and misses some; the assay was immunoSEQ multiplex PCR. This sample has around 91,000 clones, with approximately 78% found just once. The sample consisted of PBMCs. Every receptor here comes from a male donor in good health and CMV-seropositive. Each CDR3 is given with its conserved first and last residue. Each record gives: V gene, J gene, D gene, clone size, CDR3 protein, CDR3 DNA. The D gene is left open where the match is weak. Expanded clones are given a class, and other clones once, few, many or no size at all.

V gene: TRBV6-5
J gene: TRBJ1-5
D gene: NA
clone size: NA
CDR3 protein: CASSSSGGRNQPQHF
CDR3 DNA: TGTGCCAGCAGTTCGTCCGGGGGGCGGAATCAGCCCCAGCATTTT

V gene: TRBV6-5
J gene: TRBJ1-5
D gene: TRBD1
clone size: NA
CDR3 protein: CASSYGTGNQPQHF
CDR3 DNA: TGTGCCAGCAGTTACGGGACAGGCAATCAGCCCCAGCATTTT

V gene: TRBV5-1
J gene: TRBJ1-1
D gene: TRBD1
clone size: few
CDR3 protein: CASSLAATGVNTEAFF
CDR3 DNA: TGCGCCAGCAGCTTGGCCGCGACAGGGGTTAACACTGAAGCTTTCTTT

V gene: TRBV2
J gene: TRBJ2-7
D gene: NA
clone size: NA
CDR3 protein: CASGDGTYHEQYF
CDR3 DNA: TGTGCCAGCGGGGACGGGACATACCACGAGCAGTACTTC

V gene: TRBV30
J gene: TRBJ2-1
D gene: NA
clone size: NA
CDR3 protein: CAWSPRTGTRGYNEQFF
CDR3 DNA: TGTGCCTGGAGTCCCCGCACCGGGACAAGGGGTTACAATGAGCAGTTCTTC

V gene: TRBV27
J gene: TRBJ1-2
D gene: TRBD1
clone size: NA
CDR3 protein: CASSPLTGGYYGYTF
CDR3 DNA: TGTGCCAGCAGTCCGTTGACAGGGGGATACTATGGCTACACCTTC

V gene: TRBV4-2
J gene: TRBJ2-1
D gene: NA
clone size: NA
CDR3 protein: CASSQQLEAGEQFF
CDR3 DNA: TGTGCCAGCAGCCAACAACTAGAGGCAGGCGAGCAGTTCTTC

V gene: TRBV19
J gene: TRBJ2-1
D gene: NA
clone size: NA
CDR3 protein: CASSGRGLAVRGEQFF
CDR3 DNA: TGTGCCAGTAGTGGCAGGGGTCTAGCGGTGCGGGGGGAGCAGTTCTTC

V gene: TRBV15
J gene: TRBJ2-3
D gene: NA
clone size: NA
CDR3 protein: CATGEGTQYF
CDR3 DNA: TGTGCCACCGGCGAGGGTACGCAGTATTTT

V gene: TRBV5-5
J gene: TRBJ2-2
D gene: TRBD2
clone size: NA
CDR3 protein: CASSGLAENTGELFF
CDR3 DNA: TGTGCCAGCAGTGGACTAGCGGAGAACACCGGGGAGCTGTTTTTT

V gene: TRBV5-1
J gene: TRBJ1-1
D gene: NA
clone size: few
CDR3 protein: CASSKTGNTEAFF
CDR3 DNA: TGCGCCAGCAGTAAAACCGGGAACACTGAAGCTTTCTTT

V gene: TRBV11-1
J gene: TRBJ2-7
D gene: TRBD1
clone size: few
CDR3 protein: CASSFVGQGVYEQYF
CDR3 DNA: TGTGCCAGCAGCTTCGTAGGACAGGGAGTCTACGAGCAGTACTTC

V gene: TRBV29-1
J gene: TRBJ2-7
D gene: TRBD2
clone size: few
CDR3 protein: CSVGTPGGLSLQQYF
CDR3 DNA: TGCAGCGTTGGCACGCCGGGAGGCCTTTCTCTCCAGCAGTACTTC

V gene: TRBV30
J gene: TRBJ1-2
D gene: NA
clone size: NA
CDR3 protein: CAWQGSDWGYTF
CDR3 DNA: TGTGCCTGGCAGGGGTCTGACTGGGGCTACACCTTC

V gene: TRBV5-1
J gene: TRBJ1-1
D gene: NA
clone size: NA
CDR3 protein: CASSPGVSGEAFF
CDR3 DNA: TGCGCCAGCAGCCCGGGGGTATCGGGGGAAGCTTTCTTT

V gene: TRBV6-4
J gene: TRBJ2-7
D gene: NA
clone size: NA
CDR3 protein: CASSDHNSGEQYF
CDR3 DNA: TGTGCCAGCAGTGACCATAACAGCGGCGAGCAGTACTTC

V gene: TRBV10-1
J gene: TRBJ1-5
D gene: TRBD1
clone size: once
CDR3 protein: CASTEDREGQPQHF
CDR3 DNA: TGCGCCAGCACGGAAGACAGGGAAGGTCAGCCCCAGCATTTT

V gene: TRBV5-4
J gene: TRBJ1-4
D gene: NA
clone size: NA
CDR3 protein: CASSEGRGEKLFF
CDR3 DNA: TGTGCCAGCAGCGAAGGGAGAGGTGAAAAACTGTTTTTT

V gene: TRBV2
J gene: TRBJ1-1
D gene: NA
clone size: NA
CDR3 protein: CASSEVENSNTEAFF
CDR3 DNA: TGTGCCAGCAGTGAAGTCGAAAACTCTAACACTGAAGCTTTCTTT

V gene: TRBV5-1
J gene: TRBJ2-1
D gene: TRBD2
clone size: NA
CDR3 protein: CASSLTSGGFAEQFF
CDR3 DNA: TGCGCCAGCAGCTTGACTAGCGGGGGTTTCGCTGAGCAGTTCTTC

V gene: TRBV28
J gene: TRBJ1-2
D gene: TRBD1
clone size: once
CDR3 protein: CASNLHSSGGLYGYTF
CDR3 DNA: TGTGCCAGCAACCTACACTCCTCAGGGGGCCTCTATGGCTACACCTTC

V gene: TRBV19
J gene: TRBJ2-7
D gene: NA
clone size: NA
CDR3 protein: CASSNGQSLSYEQYF
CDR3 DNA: TGTGCCAGTAGCAACGGACAGTCCCTCTCCTACGAGCAGTACTTC

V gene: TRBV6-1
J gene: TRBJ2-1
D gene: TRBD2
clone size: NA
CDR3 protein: CASSGEGLAGVEQFF
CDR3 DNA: TGTGCCAGCAGCGGAGAGGGACTAGCGGGAGTTGAGCAGTTCTTC

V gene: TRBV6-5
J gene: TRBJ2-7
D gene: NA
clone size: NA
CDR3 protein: CASSYGEVPSYEQYF
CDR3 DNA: TGTGCCAGCAGTTACGGGGAGGTACCCTCCTACGAGCAGTACTTC

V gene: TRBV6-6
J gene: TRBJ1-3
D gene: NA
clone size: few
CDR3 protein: CASSSPSGNSGNTIYF
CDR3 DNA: TGTGCCAGCAGTTCCCCCTCGGGTAACTCTGGAAACACCATATATTTT

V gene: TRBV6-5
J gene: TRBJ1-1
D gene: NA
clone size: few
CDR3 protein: CASSSPAGDFEAFF
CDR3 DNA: TGTGCCAGCAGTTCCCCCGCCGGGGACTTTGAAGCTTTCTTT

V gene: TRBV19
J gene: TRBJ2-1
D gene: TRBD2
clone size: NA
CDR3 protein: CASSINSGTYNEQFF
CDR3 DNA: TGTGCCAGTAGTATCAATAGCGGGACCTACAATGAGCAGTTCTTC

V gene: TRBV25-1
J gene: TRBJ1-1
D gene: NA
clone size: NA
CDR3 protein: CASSEGLGEIPEAFF
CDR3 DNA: TGTGCCAGCAGCGAAGGGTTAGGGGAAATCCCTGAAGCTTTCTTT

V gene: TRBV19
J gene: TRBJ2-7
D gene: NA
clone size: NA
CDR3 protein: CASSMGVTYEQYF
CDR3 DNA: TGTGCCAGTAGTATGGGAGTGACCTACGAGCAGTACTTC